This TCR beta chain was sequenced for a study of blood T cell repertoires in COVID-19. Between the trimmed V and J ends, which lost 11 bases and 0 bases, there was a span of 11 bases. This CDR3 region has 14 residues. From germline, CDR1 is WSHSY and CDR2 SAAADI. In the original analysis: For nucleated cells, counts were estimated from reference gene primer amplification. Generated by immunoSEQ multiplex PCR, the TCRdb table keeps only in-frame clones and is missing some. V and J calls and clone size are copied from that table; D and trimming were computed from the DNA. The sample has approximately 70,000 clones, around 90% seen once. Enrollment of patients from Seattle took place during active infection, with longitudinal follow-up.

The sequenced sample consisted of peripheral blood. The receptor was derived from a man in his forties with COVID-19, enrolled during active disease. This chain uses TRBV10-2 with TRBJ1-6; D perhaps matches TRBD1 (5 bases). The CDR3: CAARQSSYNSPLHF. In DNA form, the CDR3 reads TGCGCCGCCAGACAGAGCTCCTATAATTCACCCCTCCACTTT.